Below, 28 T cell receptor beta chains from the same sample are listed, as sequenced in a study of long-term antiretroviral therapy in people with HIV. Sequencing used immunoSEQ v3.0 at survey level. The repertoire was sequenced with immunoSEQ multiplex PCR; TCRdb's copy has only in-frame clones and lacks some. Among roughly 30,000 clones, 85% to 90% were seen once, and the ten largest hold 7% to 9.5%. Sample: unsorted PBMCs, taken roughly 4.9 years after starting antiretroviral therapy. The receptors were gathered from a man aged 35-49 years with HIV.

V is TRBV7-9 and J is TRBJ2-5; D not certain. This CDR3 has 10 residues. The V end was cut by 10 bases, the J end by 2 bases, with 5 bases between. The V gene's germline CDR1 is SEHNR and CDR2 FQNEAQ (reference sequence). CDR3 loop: CAIIQETQYF. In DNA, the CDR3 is TGTGCCATCATTCAAGAGACCCAGTACTTC.

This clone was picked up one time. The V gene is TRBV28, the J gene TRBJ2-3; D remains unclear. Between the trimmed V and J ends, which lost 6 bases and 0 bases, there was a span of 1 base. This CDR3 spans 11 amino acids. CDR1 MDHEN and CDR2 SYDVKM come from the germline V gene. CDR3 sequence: CASSSTDTQYF. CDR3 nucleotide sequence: TGTGCCAGCAGCAGCACAGATACGCAGTATTTT.

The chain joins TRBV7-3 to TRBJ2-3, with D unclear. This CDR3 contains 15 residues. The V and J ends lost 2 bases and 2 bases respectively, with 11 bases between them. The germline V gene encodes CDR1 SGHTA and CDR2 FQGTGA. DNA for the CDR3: TGTGCCAGCAGCTTATATGGTCAGCACACAGATACGCAGTATTTT. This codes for CASSLYGQHTDTQYF. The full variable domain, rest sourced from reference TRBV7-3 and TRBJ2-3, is GAGVSQTPSNKVTEKGKYVELRCDPISGHTALYWYRQSLGQGPEFLIYFQGTGAADDSGLPNDRFFAVRPEGSVSTLKIQRTERGDSAVYLCASSLYGQHTDTQYFGPGTRLTVL.

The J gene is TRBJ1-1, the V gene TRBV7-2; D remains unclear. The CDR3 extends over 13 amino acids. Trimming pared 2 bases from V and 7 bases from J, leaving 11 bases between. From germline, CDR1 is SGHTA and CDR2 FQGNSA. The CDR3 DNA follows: TGTGCCAGCAGCTTAACAGCGTCTTATGAAGCTTTCTTT. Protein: CASSLTASYEAFF.

The CDR3 region is CASSFGTYEQYF. The CDR3 nucleotides read TGTGCCAGCAGTTTCGGGACCTACGAGCAGTACTTC. This chain joins TRBV6-5 and TRBJ2-7; tentatively, D is TRBD2 (5 bases). Germline V CDR1 and CDR2: MNHEY, SVGAGI. This CDR3 has 12 residues. The V gene lost 4 bases and the J gene lost 2 bases, with 6 bases spanning the gap.

CDR3 sequence: CASSAQGYEQYF. The CDR3 DNA follows: TGCGCCAGCAGCGCACAGGGCTACGAGCAGTACTTC. The chain couples TRBV10-2 to TRBJ2-7, with a weak D call TRBD1 (6 bases). This CDR3 spans 12 amino acids. V was trimmed by 6 bases and J by 3 bases, leaving 9 bases between them. CDR1 and CDR2 from the germline V gene are WSHSY and SAAADI.

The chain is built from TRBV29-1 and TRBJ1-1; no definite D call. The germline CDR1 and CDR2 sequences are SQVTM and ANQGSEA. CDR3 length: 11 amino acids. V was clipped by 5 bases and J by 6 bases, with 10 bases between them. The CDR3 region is CSVRGGAEAFF. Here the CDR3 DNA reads TGCAGCGTTCGAGGAGGAGCTGAAGCTTTCTTT.

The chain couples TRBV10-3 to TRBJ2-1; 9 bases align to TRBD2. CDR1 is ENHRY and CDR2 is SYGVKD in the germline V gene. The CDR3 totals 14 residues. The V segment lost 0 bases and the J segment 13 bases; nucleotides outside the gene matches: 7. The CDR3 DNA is TGTGCCATCAGTGAGTCTCGCGGGGGGGTTCTACAGTTCTTC. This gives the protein CAISESRGGVLQFF.

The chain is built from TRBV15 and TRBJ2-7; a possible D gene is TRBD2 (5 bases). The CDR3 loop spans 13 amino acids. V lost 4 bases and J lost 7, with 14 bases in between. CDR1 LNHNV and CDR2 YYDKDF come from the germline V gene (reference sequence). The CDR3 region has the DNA TGTGCCACCAGCACAGGACTGTCGAGGGAGCAGTACTTC. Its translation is CATSTGLSREQYF.

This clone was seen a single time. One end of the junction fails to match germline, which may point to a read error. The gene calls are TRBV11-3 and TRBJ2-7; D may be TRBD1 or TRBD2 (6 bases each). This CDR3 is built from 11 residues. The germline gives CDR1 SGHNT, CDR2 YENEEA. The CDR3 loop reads CASSPHRDSHF. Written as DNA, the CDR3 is TGTGCCAGCAGCCCGCACAGGGACTCTCACTTC.

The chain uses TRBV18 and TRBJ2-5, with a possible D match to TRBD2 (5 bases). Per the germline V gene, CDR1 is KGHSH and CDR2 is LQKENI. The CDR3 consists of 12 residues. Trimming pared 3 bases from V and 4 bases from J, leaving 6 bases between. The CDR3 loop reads CASSPRAETQYF. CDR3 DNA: TGTGCCAGCTCACCGCGGGCAGAGACCCAGTACTTC.

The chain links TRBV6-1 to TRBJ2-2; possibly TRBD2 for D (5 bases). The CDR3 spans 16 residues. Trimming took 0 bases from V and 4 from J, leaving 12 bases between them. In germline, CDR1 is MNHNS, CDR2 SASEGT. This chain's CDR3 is CASSEARGLGTGELFF. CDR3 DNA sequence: TGTGCCAGCAGTGAAGCTCGAGGGTTAGGCACCGGGGAGCTGTTTTTT.

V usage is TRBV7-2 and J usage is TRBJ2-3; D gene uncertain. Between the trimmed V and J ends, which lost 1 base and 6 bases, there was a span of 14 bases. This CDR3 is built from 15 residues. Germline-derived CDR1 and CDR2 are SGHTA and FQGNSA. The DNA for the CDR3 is TGTGCCAGCAGCTTAGTATCCAGGACGGCGGATACGCAGTATTTT. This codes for CASSLVSRTADTQYF.

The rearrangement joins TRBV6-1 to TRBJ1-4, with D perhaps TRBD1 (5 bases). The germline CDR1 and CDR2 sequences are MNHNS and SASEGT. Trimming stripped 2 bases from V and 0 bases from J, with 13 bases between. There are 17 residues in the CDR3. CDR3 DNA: TGTGCCAGCAGTGAACGTCGGGGGGTTACAACTAATGAAAAACTGTTTTTT. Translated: CASSERRGVTTNEKLFF.

The DNA of the CDR3 is TGTGCCAGTAGTATGGTCGGGGAGCTGTTTTTT. This sequence encodes CASSMVGELFF. V is TRBV19 and J is TRBJ2-2; no definite D call. The CDR3 spans 11 residues. Trimming left V 3 bases short and J 7 bases short, with 3 bases between. Germline CDR1 and CDR2: LNHDA and SQIVND (reference sequence).

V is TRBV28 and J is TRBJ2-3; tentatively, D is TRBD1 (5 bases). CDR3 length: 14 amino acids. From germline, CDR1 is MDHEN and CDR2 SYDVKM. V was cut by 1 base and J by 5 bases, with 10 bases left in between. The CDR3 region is CASSLSGFQDTQYF. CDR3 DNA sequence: TGTGCCAGCAGTTTATCAGGGTTCCAAGATACGCAGTATTTT.

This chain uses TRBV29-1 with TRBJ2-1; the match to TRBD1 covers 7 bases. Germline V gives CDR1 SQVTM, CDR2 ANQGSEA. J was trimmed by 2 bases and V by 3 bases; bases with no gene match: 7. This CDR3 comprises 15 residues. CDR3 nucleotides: TGCAGCGTTGAGGTAGGCAGGGGGACCTACAATGAGCAGTTCTTC. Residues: CSVEVGRGTYNEQFF.

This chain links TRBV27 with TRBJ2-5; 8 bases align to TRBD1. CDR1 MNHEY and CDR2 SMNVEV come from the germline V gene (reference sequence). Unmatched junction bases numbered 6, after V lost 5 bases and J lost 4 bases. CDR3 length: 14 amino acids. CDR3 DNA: TGTGCCAGCAGTCCAGGACAGGGTTCAGAGACCCAGTACTTC. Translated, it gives CASSPGQGSETQYF.

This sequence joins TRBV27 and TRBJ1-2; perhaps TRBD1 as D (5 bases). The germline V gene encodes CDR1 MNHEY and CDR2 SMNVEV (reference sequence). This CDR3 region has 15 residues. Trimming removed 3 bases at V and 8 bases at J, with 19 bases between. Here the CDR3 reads CASSLGDGRVGGYTF. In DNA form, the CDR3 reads TGTGCCAGCAGTTTGGGGGACGGGAGAGTGGGAGGCTACACCTTC.

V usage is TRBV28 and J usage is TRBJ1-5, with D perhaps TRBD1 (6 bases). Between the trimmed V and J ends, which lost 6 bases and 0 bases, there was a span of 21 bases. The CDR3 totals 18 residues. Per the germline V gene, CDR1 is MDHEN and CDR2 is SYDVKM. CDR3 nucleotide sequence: TGTGCCAGCAGAACCCAGGGCGGGGGGCGAGGTAGCAATCAGCCCCAGCATTTT. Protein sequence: CASRTQGGGRGSNQPQHF.

CDR3 sequence reads: CASSLRDRGRETQYF. CDR3 coding DNA: TGTGCCAGCTCACTCCGGGACAGGGGGAGAGAGACCCAGTACTTC. This rearrangement joins TRBV18 to TRBJ2-5; 11 nucleotides match TRBD1. The CDR3 sequence is 15 residues long. V dropped 4 bases and J dropped 4; count of bases not matched to a gene: 5. The germline CDR1 and CDR2 sequences are KGHSH and LQKENI.

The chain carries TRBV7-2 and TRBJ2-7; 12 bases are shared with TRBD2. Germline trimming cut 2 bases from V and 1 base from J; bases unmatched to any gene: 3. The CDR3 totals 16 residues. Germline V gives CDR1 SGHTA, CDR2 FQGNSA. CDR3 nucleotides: TGTGCCAGCAGCTTAAGTCTAGCGGGAGGGTCCTACGAGCAGTACTTC. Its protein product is CASSLSLAGGSYEQYF.

CDR3 DNA sequence: TGTGCCATCAGTGGTCTGGAGTCGGCTTTCTTT. Amino acid sequence: CAISGLESAFF. The J gene is TRBJ1-1, the V gene TRBV10-3; no clear D gene. This CDR3 contains 11 residues. V dropped 4 bases and J dropped 11 bases, with 11 bases sitting between them. CDR1 is ENHRY, CDR2 SYGVKD, per germline.

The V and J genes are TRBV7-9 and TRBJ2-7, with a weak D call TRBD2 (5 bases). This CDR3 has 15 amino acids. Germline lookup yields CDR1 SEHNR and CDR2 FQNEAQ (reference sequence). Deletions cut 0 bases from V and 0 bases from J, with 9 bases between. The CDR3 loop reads CASSLASAYSYEQYF. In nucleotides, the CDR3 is TGTGCCAGCAGCTTAGCTAGCGCCTACTCCTACGAGCAGTACTTC.

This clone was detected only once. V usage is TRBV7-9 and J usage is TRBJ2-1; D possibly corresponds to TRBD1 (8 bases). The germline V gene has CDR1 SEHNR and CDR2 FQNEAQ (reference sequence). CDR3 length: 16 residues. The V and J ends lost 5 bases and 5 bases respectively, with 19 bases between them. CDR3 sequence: CASSPLGGTGDNEQFF. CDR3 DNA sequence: TGTGCCAGCAGCCCCCTGGGGGGGACAGGCGACAATGAGCAGTTCTTC.

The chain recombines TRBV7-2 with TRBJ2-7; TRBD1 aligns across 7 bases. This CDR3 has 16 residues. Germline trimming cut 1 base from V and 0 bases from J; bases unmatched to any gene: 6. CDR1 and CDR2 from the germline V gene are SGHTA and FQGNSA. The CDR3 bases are TGTGCCAGCAGCTTAGTTGGGGACAGAAGCTCCTACGAGCAGTACTTC. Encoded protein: CASSLVGDRSSYEQYF. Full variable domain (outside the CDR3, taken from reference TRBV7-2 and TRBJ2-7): GAGVSQSPSNKVTEKGKDVELRCDPISGHTALYWYRQSLGQGLEFLIYFQGNSAPDKSGLPSDRFSAERTGGSVSTLTIQRTQQEDSAVYLCASSLVGDRSSYEQYFGPGTRLTVT.

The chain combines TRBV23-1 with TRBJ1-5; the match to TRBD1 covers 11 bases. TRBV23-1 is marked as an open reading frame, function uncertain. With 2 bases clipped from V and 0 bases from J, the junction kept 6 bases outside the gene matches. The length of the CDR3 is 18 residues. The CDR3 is CASSQTGTGGSSNQPQHF. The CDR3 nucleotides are TGCGCCAGCAGTCAAACTGGGACAGGGGGTAGTAGCAATCAGCCCCAGCATTTT.

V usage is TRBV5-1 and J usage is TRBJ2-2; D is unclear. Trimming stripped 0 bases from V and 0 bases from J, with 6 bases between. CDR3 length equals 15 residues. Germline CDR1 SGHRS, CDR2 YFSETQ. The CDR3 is CASSLVQTNTGELFF. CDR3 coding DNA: TGCGCCAGCAGCTTGGTGCAGACGAACACCGGGGAGCTGTTTTTT.